This T cell receptor beta chain was identified in a study of T-cell reconstitution after alpha-beta-depleted transplantation in children. Preparation of the TCRbeta library used unique molecular identifiers. TCRdb reanalysed the PCR reads using MiXCR and keeps one entry per CDR3 protein. The repertoire holds approximately 350,000 distinct CDR3 sequences, with around a tenth as singletons. CDR3 length equals 14 residues. Trimming left V 4 bases short and J 7 bases short, with 14 bases between. Per germline, CDR1 SEHNR and CDR2 FQNEAQ (reference sequence). The rearrangement links TRBV7-9 to TRBJ1-5; weak D call: TRBD1 (6 bases). This clonotype was obtained from a human donor who donated a stem cell graft to a child with acute lymphoblastic leukemia. Sequencing was performed on PBMCs from the stem cell graft donor, taken from the stem cell graft. CDR3 amino acids: CASSSTGIGQPQHF. The CDR3 DNA reads as TGTGCCAGCAGCTCCACAGGGATAGGCCAGCCCCAGCATTTT.